Listed below are T cell receptor beta chains from one sample, sequenced in a study of T cell repertoires in cytomegalovirus infection. These receptors are not linked to any known antigen. TCRdb used MiXCR to reprocess the reads, holding one entry per CDR3 protein. Of 570,000 or so distinct CDR3 sequences listed, approximately 40% are singletons. The sequencing used cultured PBMCs, collected from culture after CMV antigen stimulation. These TCRs come from a human donor in good health (CMV status not recorded). Some clones in this sample may be carry-over from other donors' samples. The CDR3 runs from the conserved cysteine through the conserved F or W. A D gene is named only where the DNA matches it firmly. Not every row has a clone size; where given, it reads once, few, many or a size class.

d_call: NA
clone_size: NA
v_call: TRBV7-2
j_call: TRBJ2-3
cdr3_aa: CASSFVDTQYF
cdr3_nt: TGTGCCAGCAGCTTTGTGGATACGCAGTATTTT

d_call: NA
clone_size: many
v_call: TRBV7-2
j_call: TRBJ1-6
cdr3_aa: CASSFRKANSPLHF
cdr3_nt: TGTGCCAGCAGCTTTAGGAAGGCCAATTCACCCCTCCACTTT

d_call: NA
clone_size: NA
v_call: TRBV7-9
j_call: TRBJ2-5
cdr3_aa: CASTPDGGRETQYF
cdr3_nt: TGTGCCAGCACCCCAGATGGGGGCCGAGAGACCCAGTACTTC

d_call: NA
clone_size: NA
v_call: TRBV4-3
j_call: TRBJ1-1
cdr3_aa: CASSQVRRTNTEAFF
cdr3_nt: TGCGCCAGCAGCCAAGTACGACGCACGAACACTGAAGCTTTCTTT

d_call: NA
clone_size: NA
v_call: TRBV18
j_call: TRBJ1-5
cdr3_aa: CASSPWGSGAGQPQHF
cdr3_nt: TGTGCCAGCTCACCCTGGGGATCAGGCGCGGGGCAGCCCCAGCATTTT

d_call: TRBD1
clone_size: NA
v_call: TRBV2
j_call: TRBJ2-7
cdr3_aa: CASSRPGQGSYF
cdr3_nt: TGTGCCAGCAGTCGGCCGGGACAGGGGTCGTACTTC

d_call: TRBD1
clone_size: many
v_call: TRBV7-2
j_call: TRBJ1-1
cdr3_aa: CASSSPRTGGNTEAFF
cdr3_nt: TGTGCCAGCAGCTCACCACGGACAGGGGGGAACACTGAAGCTTTCTTT

d_call: TRBD1
clone_size: once
v_call: TRBV14
j_call: TRBJ1-1
cdr3_aa: CASDQIQGALTEAFF
cdr3_nt: TGTGCCAGCGACCAGATACAGGGGGCTCTCACTGAAGCTTTCTTT

d_call: NA
clone_size: NA
v_call: TRBV19
j_call: TRBJ1-5
cdr3_aa: CASSILSSGPQHF
cdr3_nt: TGTGCCAGTAGTATCCTTTCAAGTGGGCCCCAGCATTTT

d_call: NA
clone_size: NA
v_call: TRBV7-9
j_call: TRBJ1-4
cdr3_aa: CASSLSGAGTNEKLFF
cdr3_nt: TGTGCCAGCAGCTTATCCGGAGCAGGAACTAATGAAAAACTGTTTTTT

d_call: TRBD2
clone_size: many
v_call: TRBV7-2
j_call: TRBJ2-5
cdr3_aa: CASSFQGLAETQYF
cdr3_nt: TGTGCCAGCAGCTTCCAGGGACTAGCGGAGACCCAGTACTTC

d_call: TRBD1
clone_size: many
v_call: TRBV7-2
j_call: TRBJ2-3
cdr3_aa: CASSVAGTGDGDTQYF
cdr3_nt: TGTGCCAGCAGCGTAGCCGGGACAGGGGACGGAGATACGCAGTATTTT

d_call: TRBD1
clone_size: few
v_call: TRBV3-1
j_call: TRBJ2-3
cdr3_aa: CASQDRDGTDTQYF
cdr3_nt: TGTGCCTCACAGGACAGGGACGGGACAGATACGCAGTATTTT

d_call: NA
clone_size: few
v_call: TRBV28
j_call: TRBJ2-1
cdr3_aa: CASSLTENEQFF
cdr3_nt: TGTGCCAGCAGTTTGACGGAAAATGAGCAGTTCTTC

d_call: NA
clone_size: few
v_call: TRBV7-3
j_call: TRBJ1-1
cdr3_aa: CASSFGSTEAFF
cdr3_nt: TGTGCCAGCAGCTTCGGCAGCACTGAAGCTTTCTTT

d_call: NA
clone_size: NA
v_call: TRBV12-3/TRBV12-4
j_call: TRBJ2-7
cdr3_aa: CASSLRHGSYEQYF
cdr3_nt: TGTGCCAGCAGTTTACGGCACGGCTCCTACGAGCAGTACTTC

d_call: TRBD1
clone_size: NA
v_call: TRBV5-6
j_call: TRBJ1-5
cdr3_aa: CASSLWQGADQPQHF
cdr3_nt: TGTGCCAGCAGCTTGTGGCAGGGGGCAGATCAGCCCCAGCATTTT

d_call: NA
clone_size: few
v_call: TRBV11-2
j_call: TRBJ1-1
cdr3_aa: CASNRGGTEAFF
cdr3_nt: TGTGCCAGCAATAGAGGGGGCACTGAAGCTTTCTTT

d_call: TRBD1
clone_size: few
v_call: TRBV7-2
j_call: TRBJ2-1
cdr3_aa: CASSLGQGPYNEQFF
cdr3_nt: TGTGCCAGCAGCCTCGGACAGGGCCCTTACAATGAGCAGTTCTTC

d_call: TRBD1
clone_size: NA
v_call: TRBV19
j_call: TRBJ1-4
cdr3_aa: CASSIAGTGDEKLFF
cdr3_nt: TGTGCCAGTAGTATAGCCGGGACAGGTGATGAAAAACTGTTTTTT

d_call: NA
clone_size: NA
v_call: TRBV5-1
j_call: TRBJ1-2
cdr3_aa: CASSKGGTDYGYTF
cdr3_nt: TGCGCCAGCAGCAAGGGCGGCACGGACTATGGCTACACCTTC

d_call: NA
clone_size: NA
v_call: TRBV20-1
j_call: TRBJ2-5
cdr3_aa: CSASTSSGETQYF
cdr3_nt: TGCAGTGCTAGCACTAGCTCGGGGGAGACCCAGTACTTC

d_call: NA
clone_size: NA
v_call: TRBV7-8
j_call: TRBJ2-1
cdr3_aa: CASSLAVSGAVEQFF
cdr3_nt: TGTGCCAGCAGCTTAGCGGTTAGCGGTGCAGTTGAGCAGTTCTTC

d_call: NA
clone_size: few
v_call: TRBV6-1
j_call: TRBJ2-3
cdr3_aa: CASSESSGPDTQYF
cdr3_nt: TGTGCCAGCAGCGAATCGTCGGGGCCAGATACGCAGTATTTT

d_call: NA
clone_size: NA
v_call: TRBV12-3/TRBV12-4
j_call: TRBJ2-2
cdr3_aa: CASSQIRDTAGELFF
cdr3_nt: TGTGCCAGCAGCCAAATAAGGGACACGGCCGGGGAGCTGTTTTTT

d_call: TRBD1
clone_size: NA
v_call: TRBV7-9
j_call: TRBJ1-3
cdr3_aa: CASSLGQGDRNTIYF
cdr3_nt: TGTGCCAGCAGCTTAGGACAGGGAGACAGAAACACCATATATTTT

d_call: NA
clone_size: few
v_call: TRBV7-9
j_call: TRBJ2-5
cdr3_aa: CASQKSQETQYF
cdr3_nt: TGTGCCAGCCAAAAGTCCCAAGAGACCCAGTACTTC

d_call: TRBD2
clone_size: once
v_call: TRBV11-2
j_call: TRBJ2-5
cdr3_aa: CASKLSPTSVETQYF
cdr3_nt: TGTGCCAGCAAATTATCCCCGACTAGCGTGGAGACCCAGTACTTC

d_call: NA
clone_size: NA
v_call: TRBV12-3/TRBV12-4
j_call: TRBJ1-4
cdr3_aa: CASWRGGLSEKLFF
cdr3_nt: TGTGCCAGTTGGCGGGGTGGGTTGTCGGAAAAACTGTTTTTT

d_call: TRBD2
clone_size: few
v_call: TRBV7-9
j_call: TRBJ2-3
cdr3_aa: CASAGGVTSGGNTQYF
cdr3_nt: TGTGCCAGTGCCGGGGGCGTGACTAGCGGGGGGAATACGCAGTATTTT

d_call: TRBD2
clone_size: NA
v_call: TRBV6-2/TRBV6-3
j_call: TRBJ2-2
cdr3_aa: CASSWLAVNTGELFF
cdr3_nt: TGTGCCAGCAGTTGGCTAGCGGTTAACACCGGGGAGCTGTTTTTT

d_call: NA
clone_size: NA
v_call: TRBV29-1
j_call: TRBJ1-1
cdr3_aa: CSYGDRGEAFF
cdr3_nt: TGCAGCTATGGGGATCGGGGGGAAGCTTTCTTT

d_call: NA
clone_size: few
v_call: TRBV7-6
j_call: TRBJ2-7
cdr3_aa: CASSLAVQNYEQYF
cdr3_nt: TGTGCCAGCAGCTTAGCGGTCCAGAACTACGAGCAGTACTTC

d_call: TRBD2
clone_size: NA
v_call: TRBV7-6
j_call: TRBJ2-5
cdr3_aa: CASSLRGGLAAQETQYF
cdr3_nt: TGTGCCAGCAGCTTACGGGGTGGACTAGCGGCACAAGAGACCCAGTACTTC

d_call: NA
clone_size: few
v_call: TRBV7-8
j_call: TRBJ2-1
cdr3_aa: CASSSTRLGPYNEQFF
cdr3_nt: TGTGCCAGCAGCTCGACCCGTCTGGGACCCTACAATGAGCAGTTCTTC

d_call: NA
clone_size: NA
v_call: TRBV6-2/TRBV6-3
j_call: TRBJ2-7
cdr3_aa: CASSLRGEREQYF
cdr3_nt: TGTGCCAGCAGTTTACGAGGGGAGCGCGAGCAGTACTTC

d_call: TRBD2
clone_size: NA
v_call: TRBV5-1
j_call: TRBJ2-4
cdr3_aa: CASSLIAGGGNIQYF
cdr3_nt: TGCGCCAGCAGCTTGATAGCGGGGGGTGGAAACATTCAGTACTTC

d_call: TRBD1
clone_size: NA
v_call: TRBV5-1
j_call: TRBJ1-4
cdr3_aa: CASSGQGQNEKLFF
cdr3_nt: TGCGCCAGCAGCGGACAGGGCCAAAATGAAAAACTGTTTTTT

d_call: NA
clone_size: NA
v_call: TRBV2
j_call: TRBJ1-2
cdr3_aa: CASSEARAGGYGYTF
cdr3_nt: TGTGCCAGCAGTGAAGCCAGGGCAGGAGGCTATGGCTACACCTTC

d_call: TRBD1
clone_size: many
v_call: TRBV7-8
j_call: TRBJ2-1
cdr3_aa: CASSSLSPRGRKVYEQFF
cdr3_nt: TGTGCCAGCAGCTCTTTGAGCCCCAGGGGGCGCAAGGTCTATGAGCAGTTCTTC

d_call: TRBD1
clone_size: NA
v_call: TRBV6-1
j_call: TRBJ2-2
cdr3_aa: CASSARQGTGELFF
cdr3_nt: TGTGCCAGCAGTGCTCGACAGGGGACCGGGGAGCTGTTTTTT

d_call: TRBD1
clone_size: NA
v_call: TRBV25-1
j_call: TRBJ1-4
cdr3_aa: CASSENNRGEKLFF
cdr3_nt: TGTGCCAGCAGTGAGAACAACAGGGGAGAAAAACTGTTTTTT

d_call: TRBD2
clone_size: NA
v_call: TRBV6-2/TRBV6-3
j_call: TRBJ2-7
cdr3_aa: CASTRGLADYEQYF
cdr3_nt: TGTGCCAGCACCAGAGGACTAGCGGACTACGAGCAGTACTTC

d_call: NA
clone_size: few
v_call: TRBV6-1
j_call: TRBJ2-7
cdr3_aa: CASREIVLDSSEQYF
cdr3_nt: TGTGCCAGCAGGGAGATTGTACTCGACTCTAGCGAGCAGTACTTC

d_call: NA
clone_size: NA
v_call: TRBV24-1
j_call: TRBJ1-5
cdr3_aa: CATSSGPTHQPQHF
cdr3_nt: TGTGCCACCAGTTCCGGCCCGACGCACCAGCCCCAGCATTTT

d_call: TRBD2
clone_size: NA
v_call: TRBV20-1
j_call: TRBJ2-1
cdr3_aa: CSADLGTSGKDEQFF
cdr3_nt: TGCAGCGCGGACCTAGGGACTAGCGGGAAAGATGAGCAGTTCTTC